The subject of this entry is one TCR beta chain. The data derive from a study of blood T cell repertoires in COVID-19. Study context: There were acute and convalescent COVID-19 samples, and they came from the United States, Italy and Spain. PBMCs, B-cell-depleted T cells, or T cells provided the cDNA or gDNA that made up the material.

Germline V CDR1 and CDR2: MNHEY, SMNVEV (reference sequence). This CDR3 contains 15 residues. Trimming cost V 2 bases and J 4 bases, with 15 bases left between them. One Seattle source followed patients from active infection through their disease course. Original methodology: Amplification with reference gene primers provided the estimates of nucleated cell counts. The method was immunoSEQ multiplex PCR; TCRdb's version includes in-frame clones alone and lacks a portion of them. V and J calls and clone size follow that table, whereas D and trimming were derived from the DNA. Of 350,000 or so clones in the sample, more than 70% were seen once.

The sample taken for sequencing was peripheral blood. The receptor was derived from a woman aged 60-75 years with COVID-19, enrolled during active disease. The V and J genes are TRBV27 and TRBJ2-7; D might be TRBD2 (6 bases). The CDR3 spells CASSLMGDSGYEQYF. The DNA of the CDR3 is TGTGCCAGCAGTTTAATGGGGGACTCAGGGTACGAGCAGTACTTC.